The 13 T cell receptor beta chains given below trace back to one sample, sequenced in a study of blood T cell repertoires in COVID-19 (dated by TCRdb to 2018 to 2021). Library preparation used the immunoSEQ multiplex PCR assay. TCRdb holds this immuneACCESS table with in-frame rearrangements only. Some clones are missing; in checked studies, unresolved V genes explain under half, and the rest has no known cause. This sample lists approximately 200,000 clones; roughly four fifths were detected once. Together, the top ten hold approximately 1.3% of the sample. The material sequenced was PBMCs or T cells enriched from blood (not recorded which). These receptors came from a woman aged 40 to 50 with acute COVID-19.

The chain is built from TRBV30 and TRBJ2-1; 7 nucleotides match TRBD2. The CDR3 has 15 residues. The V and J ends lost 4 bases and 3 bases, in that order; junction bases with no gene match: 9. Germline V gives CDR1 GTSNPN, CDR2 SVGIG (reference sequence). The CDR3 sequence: CAWTRGLAVYNEQFF. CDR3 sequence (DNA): TGTGCCTGGACGAGGGGCCTAGCGGTCTACAATGAGCAGTTCTTC.

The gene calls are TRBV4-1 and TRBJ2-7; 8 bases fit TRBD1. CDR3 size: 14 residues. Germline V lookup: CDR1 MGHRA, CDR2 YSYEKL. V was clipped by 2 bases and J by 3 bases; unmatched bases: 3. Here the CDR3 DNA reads TGCGCCAGCAGCCAAACAACAGGGGGCTACGAGCAGTACTTC. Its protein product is CASSQTTGGYEQYF.

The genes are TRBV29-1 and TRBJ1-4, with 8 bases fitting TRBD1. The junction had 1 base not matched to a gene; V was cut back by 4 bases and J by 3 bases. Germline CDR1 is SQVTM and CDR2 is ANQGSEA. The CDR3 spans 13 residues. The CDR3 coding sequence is TGCAGCGTTGGGGACAGGTCTAATGAAAAACTGTTTTTT. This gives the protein CSVGDRSNEKLFF.

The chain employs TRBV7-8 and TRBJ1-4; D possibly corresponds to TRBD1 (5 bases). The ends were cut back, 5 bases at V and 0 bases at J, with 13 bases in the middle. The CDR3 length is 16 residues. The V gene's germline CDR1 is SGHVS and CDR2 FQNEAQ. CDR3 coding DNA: TGTGCCAGCAGCCCACGGACGACAGCAACTAATGAAAAACTGTTTTTT. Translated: CASSPRTTATNEKLFF.

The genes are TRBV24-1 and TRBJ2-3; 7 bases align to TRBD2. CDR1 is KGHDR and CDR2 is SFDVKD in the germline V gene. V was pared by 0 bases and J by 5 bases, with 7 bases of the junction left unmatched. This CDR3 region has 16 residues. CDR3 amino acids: CATSDLKRGNQDTQYF. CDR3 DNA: TGTGCCACCAGTGATTTGAAGCGGGGTAATCAAGATACGCAGTATTTT.

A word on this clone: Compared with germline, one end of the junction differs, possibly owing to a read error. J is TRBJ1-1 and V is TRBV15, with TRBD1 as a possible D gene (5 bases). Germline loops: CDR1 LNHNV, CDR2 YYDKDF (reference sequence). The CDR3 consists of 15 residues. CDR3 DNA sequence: TGTGCCACCAGGAGAGCTCAGACAGTGAACACTGAAGCTTTCTTT. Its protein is CATRRAQTVNTEAFF.

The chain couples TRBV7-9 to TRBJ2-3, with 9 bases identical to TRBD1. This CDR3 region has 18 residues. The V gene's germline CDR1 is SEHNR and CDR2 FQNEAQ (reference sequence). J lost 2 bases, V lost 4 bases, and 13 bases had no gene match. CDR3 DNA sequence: TGTGCCAGCAGCTCGACGACCCCCGGGACAGGGAACACAGATACGCAGTATTTT. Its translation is CASSSTTPGTGNTDTQYF.

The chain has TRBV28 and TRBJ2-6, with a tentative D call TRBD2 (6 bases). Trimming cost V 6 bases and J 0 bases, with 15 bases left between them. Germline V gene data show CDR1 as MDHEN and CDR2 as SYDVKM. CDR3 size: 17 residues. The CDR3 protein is CASRGRNLASGANVLTF. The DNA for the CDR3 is TGTGCCAGCAGGGGGAGGAATTTGGCCTCTGGGGCCAACGTCCTGACTTTC.

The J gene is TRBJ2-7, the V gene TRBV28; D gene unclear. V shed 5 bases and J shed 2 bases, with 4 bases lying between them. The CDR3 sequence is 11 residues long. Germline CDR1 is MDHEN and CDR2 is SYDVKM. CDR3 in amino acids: CASSLTYEQYF. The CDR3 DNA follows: TGTGCCAGCAGTCTAACCTACGAGCAGTACTTC. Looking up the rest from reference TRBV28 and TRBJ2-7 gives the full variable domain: DVKVTQSSRYLVKRTGEKVFLECVQDMDHENMFWYRQDPGLGLRLIYFSYDVKMKEKGDIPEGYSVSREKKERFSLILESASTNQTSMYLCASSLTYEQYFGPGTRLTVT.

CDR3 DNA sequence: TGTGCCAGCAGCTCCCCTACAGGAGATACGCAGTATTTT. It translates to CASSSPTGDTQYF. The chain uses TRBV7-8 and TRBJ2-3, with D possibly matching TRBD1 (5 bases). V lost 4 bases, J lost 5 bases, and 10 bases lay in between. CDR3 size: 13 residues. Germline assignment: CDR1 SGHVS and CDR2 FQNEAQ.

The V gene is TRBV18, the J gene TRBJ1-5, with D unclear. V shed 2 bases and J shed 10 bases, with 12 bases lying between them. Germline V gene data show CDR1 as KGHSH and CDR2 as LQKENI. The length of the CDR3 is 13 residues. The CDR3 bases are TGTGCCAGCTCACCAACTAGTAAAGAACCCCAGCATTTT. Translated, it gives CASSPTSKEPQHF.

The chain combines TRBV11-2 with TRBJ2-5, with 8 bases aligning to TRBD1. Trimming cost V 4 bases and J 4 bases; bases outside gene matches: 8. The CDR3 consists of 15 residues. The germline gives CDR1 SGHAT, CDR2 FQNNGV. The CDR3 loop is CASSSTQGAGETQYF. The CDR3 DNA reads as TGTGCCAGCAGCTCCACCCAGGGGGCAGGAGAGACCCAGTACTTC.

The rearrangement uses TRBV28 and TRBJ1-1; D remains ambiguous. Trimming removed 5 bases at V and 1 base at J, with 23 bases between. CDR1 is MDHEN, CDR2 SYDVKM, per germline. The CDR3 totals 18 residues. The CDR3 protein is CASSTFGRMGSQNTEAFF. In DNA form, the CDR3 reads TGTGCCAGCAGTACCTTTGGACGGATGGGGAGTCAGAACACTGAAGCTTTCTTT.